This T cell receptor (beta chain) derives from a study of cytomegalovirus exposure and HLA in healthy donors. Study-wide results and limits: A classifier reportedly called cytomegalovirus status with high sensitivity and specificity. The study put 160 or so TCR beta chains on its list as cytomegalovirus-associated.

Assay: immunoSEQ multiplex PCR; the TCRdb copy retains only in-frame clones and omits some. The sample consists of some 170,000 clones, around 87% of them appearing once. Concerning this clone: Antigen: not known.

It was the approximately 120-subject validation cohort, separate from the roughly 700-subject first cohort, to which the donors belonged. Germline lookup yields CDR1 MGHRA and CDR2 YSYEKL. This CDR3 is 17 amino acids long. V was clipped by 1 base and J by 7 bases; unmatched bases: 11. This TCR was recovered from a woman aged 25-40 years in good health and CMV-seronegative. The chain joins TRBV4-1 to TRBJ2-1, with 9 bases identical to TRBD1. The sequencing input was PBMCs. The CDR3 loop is CASSQAPGQGFLNEQFF. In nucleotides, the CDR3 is TGCGCCAGCAGCCAAGCCCCGGGACAGGGTTTCCTAAATGAGCAGTTCTTC.